The rows below give T cell receptor beta chains drawn from one sample of a study of radiation and T cells in renal cell carcinoma. Sequencing used immunoSEQ multiplex PCR; TCRdb keeps in-frame clones, though not all of them. The repertoire consists of 100,000 to 150,000 clones, with about four fifths occurring once and the leading ten covering approximately 6.3%. The material sequenced was blood, taken from a patient whose treatment included radiotherapy and nephrectomy. The receptors were gathered from a man aged 45-65 years with renal cell carcinoma. CDR3s include the opening cysteine and the closing phenylalanine or tryptophan. D genes are given only for firm matches. The size entry is marked missing in some rows and otherwise reads once, few, many or a size class.

size: NA
D: NA
J: TRBJ2-5
V: TRBV5-1
CDR3: CASSRNSRETQYF
DNA: TGCGCCAGCAGCCGCAATTCGCGAGAGACCCAGTACTTC

size: NA
D: NA
J: TRBJ1-1
V: TRBV29-1
CDR3: CSVQGKPGVRGEAFF
DNA: TGCAGCGTTCAGGGCAAGCCAGGGGTAAGGGGTGAAGCTTTCTTT

size: NA
D: NA
J: TRBJ2-5
V: TRBV23-1
CDR3: CASSQLGCALYF
DNA: TGCGCCAGCAGTCAATTGGGGTGCGCCCTTTACTTC

size: NA
D: NA
J: TRBJ1-1
V: TRBV4-2
CDR3: CASSQDWGSRNTEAFF
DNA: TGTGCCAGCAGCCAAGATTGGGGCAGTAGGAACACTGAAGCTTTCTTT

size: NA
D: NA
J: TRBJ2-1
V: TRBV30
CDR3: CAWSVGWNEQFF
DNA: TGTGCCTGGAGTGTAGGGTGGAATGAGCAGTTCTTC

size: once
D: NA
J: TRBJ1-1
V: TRBV6-5
CDR3: CASSYSGGSTEAFF
DNA: TGTGCCAGCAGTTACTCAGGGGGGAGCACTGAAGCTTTCTTT

size: NA
D: TRBD2
J: TRBJ2-3
V: TRBV7-2
CDR3: CASSSGLAGDTQYF
DNA: TGTGCCAGCAGCTCGGGACTAGCGGGGGATACGCAGTATTTT

size: NA
D: NA
J: TRBJ1-2
V: TRBV4-1
CDR3: CASSQDPQNYGYTF
DNA: TGCGCCAGCAGCCAAGATCCACAGAACTATGGCTACACCTTC

size: NA
D: NA
J: TRBJ2-5
V: TRBV11-3
CDR3: CASSLFGPSPGETQYF
DNA: TGTGCCAGCAGCTTATTCGGACCCAGCCCAGGAGAGACCCAGTACTTC

size: NA
D: NA
J: TRBJ2-7
V: TRBV30
CDR3: CAWSVQGLSYEQYF
DNA: TGTGCCTGGAGTGTACAAGGGTTGTCCTACGAGCAGTACTTC

size: NA
D: TRBD2
J: TRBJ2-2
V: TRBV7-2
CDR3: CASSPTSGPSSTGELFF
DNA: TGTGCCAGCAGCCCTACTAGCGGCCCTTCGAGCACCGGGGAGCTGTTTTTT

size: NA
D: NA
J: TRBJ2-2
V: TRBV28
CDR3: CATSTAFANTGELFF
DNA: TGTGCCACCAGCACAGCCTTTGCGAACACCGGGGAGCTGTTTTTT

size: NA
D: NA
J: TRBJ1-2
V: TRBV7-2
CDR3: CASSAPVGRRTYGYTF
DNA: TGTGCCAGCAGCGCCCCAGTGGGCCGTAGGACCTATGGCTACACCTTC

size: NA
D: TRBD2
J: TRBJ2-1
V: TRBV13
CDR3: CASSLSVSSGKSSYNEQFF
DNA: TGTGCCAGCAGCTTATCAGTGTCTAGCGGGAAGAGCTCCTACAATGAGCAGTTCTTC

size: NA
D: TRBD1
J: TRBJ1-1
V: TRBV6-5
CDR3: CASSRTTGGTEAFF
DNA: TGTGCCAGCAGTCGCACTACAGGGGGAACTGAAGCTTTCTTT

size: NA
D: NA
J: TRBJ2-7
V: TRBV5-1
CDR3: CASSPSGDIALSHF
DNA: TGCGCCAGCAGCCCTTCCGGAGATATCGCCCTCTCGCACTTC

size: many
D: TRBD1
J: TRBJ1-2
V: TRBV27
CDR3: CASSPGGQLAGYTF
DNA: TGTGCCAGCAGTCCCGGGGGACAGCTTGCGGGCTACACCTTC

size: NA
D: TRBD1
J: TRBJ2-1
V: TRBV11-3
CDR3: CASSSGQGLDEQFF
DNA: TGTGCCAGCAGTTCGGGACAGGGTCTGGATGAGCAGTTCTTC

size: NA
D: NA
J: TRBJ2-5
V: TRBV7-6
CDR3: CASSLVGTQYF
DNA: TGTGCCAGCAGCTTAGTAGGGACCCAGTACTTC

size: NA
D: NA
J: TRBJ2-7
V: TRBV5-1
CDR3: CASSKASPSYEQYF
DNA: TGCGCCAGCAGTAAGGCTAGCCCCTCCTACGAGCAGTACTTC

size: NA
D: TRBD1
J: TRBJ1-1
V: TRBV5-1
CDR3: CASRLDRGEKEAFF
DNA: TGCGCCAGCCGACTCGACAGGGGGGAAAAAGAAGCTTTCTTT

size: few
D: NA
J: TRBJ2-2
V: TRBV14
CDR3: CASSLQGWTGELFF
DNA: TGTGCCAGCAGCCTTCAGGGATGGACCGGGGAGCTGTTTTTT

size: NA
D: TRBD1
J: TRBJ1-5
V: TRBV27
CDR3: CASSLGTGGNQPQHF
DNA: TGTGCCAGCAGTTTAGGGACAGGGGGCAATCAGCCCCAGCATTTT